These T cell receptor beta chains were read from a single sample in a study of T-cell reconstitution after alpha-beta-depleted transplantation in children. In TCRdb, the PCR reads were re-called with MiXCR into one record per CDR3 protein. The sample has 580,000 or so distinct CDR3 sequences, 20% to 25% seen once. The sequences come from PBMCs, mostly from graft donor cells, collected 360 days after TCRalphabeta/CD19-depleted stem cell transplant. The origin of the receptors is a boy under two years old who had a stem cell transplant for acute myeloid leukemia, so the T cells may come from the graft donor. Both conserved end residues are trimmed from each CDR3.

J: TRBJ1-2
V: TRBV21-1
CDR3: ASSKAQSSDYGYT

J: TRBJ2-2
V: TRBV7-2
CDR3: ASSLVGYTTNTGELF

J: TRBJ2-5
V: TRBV4-3
CDR3: ASSQDSASGGLQETQY

J: TRBJ2-1
V: TRBV7-2
CDR3: ASSFNLLNEQF

J: TRBJ2-3
V: TRBV28
CDR3: ASSLMSRTDTQY

J: TRBJ2-1
V: TRBV6-5
CDR3: ASSYSSGAIEQF

J: TRBJ1-5
V: TRBV20-1
CDR3: SARVQSRGSVSNQPQH

J: TRBJ2-1
V: TRBV20-1
CDR3: SAQRNNEQF

J: TRBJ2-2
V: TRBV28
CDR3: ASSFSHSAGELF

J: TRBJ2-2
V: TRBV11-2
CDR3: ASSLGGARGTGELF

J: TRBJ2-1
V: TRBV27
CDR3: ASSLFLGSEQF

J: TRBJ2-3
V: TRBV7-9
CDR3: ASSLDVSTDTQY

J: TRBJ1-1
V: TRBV10-2
CDR3: ASSENRGWGGDTEAF

J: TRBJ1-1
V: TRBV10-1
CDR3: ASRGTSTEAF

J: TRBJ1-5
V: TRBV12-3/TRBV12-4
CDR3: ASSPRGYSNQPQH

J: TRBJ2-5
V: TRBV20-1
CDR3: SARSLARETQY

J: TRBJ2-7
V: TRBV7-9
CDR3: ASNPGQGSYEQY

J: TRBJ2-2
V: TRBV20-1
CDR3: SARDGAGLSGELF

J: TRBJ2-3
V: TRBV20-1
CDR3: SAPKLAGGWTDTQY

J: TRBJ2-3
V: TRBV20-1
CDR3: SLAGLRRDTQY

J: TRBJ2-1
V: TRBV6-1
CDR3: ASSVTGLAGAHEQF

J: TRBJ1-3
V: TRBV20-1
CDR3: SARGVSGNTIY

J: TRBJ2-7
V: TRBV29-1
CDR3: SVELAGGTRKATAYEQY

J: TRBJ1-1
V: TRBV4-1
CDR3: ASSQMGGTEAF

J: TRBJ1-1
V: TRBV20-1
CDR3: SARLGQLNTEAF

J: TRBJ2-6
V: TRBV12-3/TRBV12-4
CDR3: ASRSDVRSSGANVLT

J: TRBJ2-3
V: TRBV20-1
CDR3: SARPSGTDTQY

J: TRBJ2-4
V: TRBV27
CDR3: ASSREWTLAKNIQY

J: TRBJ2-7
V: TRBV27
CDR3: ATGQYEQY

J: TRBJ2-1
V: TRBV28
CDR3: ASSTLRSSSIENSYNEQF